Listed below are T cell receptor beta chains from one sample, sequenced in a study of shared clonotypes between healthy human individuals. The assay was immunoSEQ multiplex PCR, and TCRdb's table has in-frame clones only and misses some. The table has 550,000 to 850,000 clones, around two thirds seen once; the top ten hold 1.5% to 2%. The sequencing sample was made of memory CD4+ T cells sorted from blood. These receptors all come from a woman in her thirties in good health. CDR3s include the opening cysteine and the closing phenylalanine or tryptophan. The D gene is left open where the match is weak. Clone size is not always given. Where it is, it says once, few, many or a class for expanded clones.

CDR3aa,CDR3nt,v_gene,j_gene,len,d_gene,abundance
CASSYLRGGTNEKLFF,TGTGCCAGCAGTTACCTCCGGGGGGGCACTAATGAAAAACTGTTTTTT,TRBV6-5,TRBJ1-4,16,NA,NA
CASSPDRRNTEAFF,TGTGCCAGCTCACCGGACAGGCGGAACACTGAAGCTTTCTTT,TRBV18,TRBJ1-1,14,TRBD1,NA
CASSYPGGHTEAFF,TGTGCCAGCAGTTACCCGGGAGGGCACACTGAAGCTTTCTTT,TRBV6-5,TRBJ1-1,14,NA,NA
CAISEGTSGSGTDTQYF,TGTGCCATCAGTGAGGGGACTAGCGGGAGTGGCACAGATACGCAGTATTTT,TRBV10-3,TRBJ2-3,17,TRBD2,NA
CASSPQLAGGGRDEQYF,TGCGCCAGCAGTCCCCAACTAGCGGGAGGGGGCCGGGACGAGCAGTACTTC,TRBV10-1,TRBJ2-7,17,TRBD2,NA
CASSIGQNTGELFF,TGTGCCAGTAGTATTGGACAGAACACCGGGGAGCTGTTTTTT,TRBV19,TRBJ2-2,14,NA,NA
CASSGKNTEAFF,TGTGCCAGCAGCGGAAAAAACACTGAAGCTTTCTTT,TRBV5-4,TRBJ1-1,12,NA,once
CASSVGLAGSDELFF,TGTGCCAGCAGCGTAGGACTAGCGGGAAGCGATGAGCTGTTTTTT,TRBV9,TRBJ2-2,15,TRBD2,many
CASRNEGTYTGELFF,TGTGCCAGCAGGAACGAAGGGACATACACCGGGGAGCTGTTTTTT,TRBV2,TRBJ2-2,15,NA,few
CSVEDHEGARETQYF,TGCAGCGTTGAAGATCATGAGGGGGCCCGGGAGACCCAGTACTTC,TRBV29-1,TRBJ2-5,15,TRBD1,few
CSVRGVGAMNTEAFF,TGCAGCGTCAGAGGGGTGGGGGCAATGAACACTGAAGCTTTCTTT,TRBV29-1,TRBJ1-1,15,NA,NA
CASRTGGSGANVLTF,TGTGCCAGCAGGACAGGGGGAAGTGGGGCCAACGTCCTGACTTTC,TRBV6-1,TRBJ2-6,15,TRBD1,NA
CASSLLIQGASNTEAFF,TGTGCCAGCAGTTTATTAATCCAGGGGGCCTCGAACACTGAAGCTTTCTTT,TRBV28,TRBJ1-1,17,TRBD1,many
CASSLGQGTNEKLFF,TGTGCCAGCAGCCTGGGACAGGGGACTAATGAAAAACTGTTTTTT,TRBV7-9,TRBJ1-4,15,TRBD1,NA
CASSLGGGQETQYF,TGTGCCAGCAGCTTGGGGGGCGGCCAAGAGACCCAGTACTTC,TRBV5-4,TRBJ2-5,14,NA,NA
CASSSHYGYTF,TGTGCCAGCAGCTCCCATTATGGCTACACCTTC,TRBV28,TRBJ1-2,11,NA,few
CASSISGVYQETQYF,TGTGCCAGTAGTATCTCCGGTGTGTACCAAGAGACCCAGTACTTC,TRBV19,TRBJ2-5,15,NA,few
CASADPGAGGETQYF,TGTGCCAGTGCTGATCCGGGAGCGGGGGGAGAGACCCAGTACTTC,TRBV6-1,TRBJ2-5,15,TRBD2,NA
CASNRREGYNEQFF,TGTGCCAGCAATCGGCGGGAGGGCTACAATGAGCAGTTCTTC,TRBV2,TRBJ2-1,14,TRBD2,NA
CASSPQGNGNTIYF,TGTGCCAGCAGCCCCCAGGGAAATGGAAACACCATATATTTT,TRBV5-8,TRBJ1-3,14,NA,once
CASSIGGLKNGYTF,TGTGCCAGTAGTATAGGGGGGCTGAAGAATGGCTACACCTTC,TRBV19,TRBJ1-2,14,NA,NA
CSVAPPAGGLHNEQFF,TGCAGCGTTGCCCCACCCGCGGGAGGACTCCACAATGAGCAGTTCTTC,TRBV29-1,TRBJ2-1,16,TRBD2,few
CAWTLGGVSSGNTIYF,TGTGCCTGGACCCTGGGGGGGGTGAGCTCTGGAAACACCATATATTTT,TRBV30,TRBJ1-3,16,NA,NA
CASSSPPGTTYEQYF,TGCGCCAGCAGCTCCCCCCCCGGGACCACTTACGAGCAGTACTTC,TRBV5-1,TRBJ2-7,15,NA,NA
CASSLWDNQPQHF,TGTGCCAGCAGCTTGTGGGATAATCAGCCCCAGCATTTT,TRBV7-2,TRBJ1-5,13,NA,NA
CASSYPGLADYEQYF,TGTGCCAGCAGTTACCCCGGACTAGCGGACTACGAGCAGTACTTC,TRBV6-6,TRBJ2-7,15,TRBD2,NA
CASSDSSTQGLASHEQYF,TGTGCCAGCAGTGACTCATCTACCCAGGGACTAGCTTCCCACGAGCAGTACTTC,TRBV6-4,TRBJ2-7,18,TRBD2,once
CASSYSRPRAYEQYF,TGTGCCAGCAGTTACTCGCGTCCACGCGCCTACGAGCAGTACTTC,TRBV6-5,TRBJ2-7,15,NA,NA
CASSPDRSNYGYTF,TGTGCCAGCAGCCCCGACAGAAGTAACTATGGCTACACCTTC,TRBV6-5,TRBJ1-2,14,NA,NA